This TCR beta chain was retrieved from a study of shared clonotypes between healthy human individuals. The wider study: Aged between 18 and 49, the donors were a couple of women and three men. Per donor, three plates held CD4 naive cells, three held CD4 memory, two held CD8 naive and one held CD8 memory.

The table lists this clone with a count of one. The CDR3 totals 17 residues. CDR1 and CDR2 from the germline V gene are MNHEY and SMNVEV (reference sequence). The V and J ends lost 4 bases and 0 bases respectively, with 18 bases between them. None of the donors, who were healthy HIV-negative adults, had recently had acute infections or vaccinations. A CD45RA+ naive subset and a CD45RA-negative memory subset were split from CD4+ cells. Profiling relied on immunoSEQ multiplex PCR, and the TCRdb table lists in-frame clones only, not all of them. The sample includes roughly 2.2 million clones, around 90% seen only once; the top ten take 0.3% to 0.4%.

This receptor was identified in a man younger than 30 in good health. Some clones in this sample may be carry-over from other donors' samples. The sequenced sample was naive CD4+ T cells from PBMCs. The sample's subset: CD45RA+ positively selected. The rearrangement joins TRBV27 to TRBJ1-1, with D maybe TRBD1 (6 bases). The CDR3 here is CASSSRGEEGLNTEAFF. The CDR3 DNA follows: TGTGCCAGCAGTTCAAGGGGGGAAGAAGGGTTGAACACTGAAGCTTTCTTT.